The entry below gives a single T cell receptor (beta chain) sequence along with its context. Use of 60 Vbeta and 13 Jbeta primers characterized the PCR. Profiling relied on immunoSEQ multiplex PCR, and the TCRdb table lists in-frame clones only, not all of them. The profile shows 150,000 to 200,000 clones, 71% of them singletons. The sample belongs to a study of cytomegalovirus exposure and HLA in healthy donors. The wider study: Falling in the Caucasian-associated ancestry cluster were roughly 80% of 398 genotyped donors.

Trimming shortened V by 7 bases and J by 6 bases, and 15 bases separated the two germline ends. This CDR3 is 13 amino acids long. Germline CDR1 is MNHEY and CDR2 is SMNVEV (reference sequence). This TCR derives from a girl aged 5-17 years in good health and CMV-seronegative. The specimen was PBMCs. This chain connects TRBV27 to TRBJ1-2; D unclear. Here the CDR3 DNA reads TGTGCCAGCACCTCGGGTCTCACGAATGGCTACACCTTC. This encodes CASTSGLTNGYTF.